This entry concerns a single T cell receptor (beta chain). Its antigen has not been determined. The sample holds no much larger clone one base away, and base qualities are not on file. This sample stems from a study of control samples from healthy donors and cancer patients (dated by TCRdb to the early 2020s). The library was produced with the immunoSEQ multiplex PCR assay. What TCRdb holds here is the immuneACCESS table cut down to in-frame rearrangements. Part of the clones is not present; checked against another copy, under half of the missing clones reflect an unresolved V gene, and the others are unexplained. The sample profile shows about 120,000 clones; around 92% of them were found once. The leading ten clones occupy 2% to 2.5% of the sample. CDR1 and CDR2 were assigned from the germline V gene as MDHEN and SYDVKM. The CDR3 covers 16 residues, taking in both the cysteine and the phenylalanine. Kept here is only the CDR3 DNA, which spans 48 bases and is read in frame from base 1. V is pared back by 3 bases and J by 5 bases, with 19 bases lying between the germline termini.

Sample: blood. This clonotype was obtained from a woman aged 50 to 65 in good health. The chain joins TRBV28 to TRBJ2-5, with a weak D call of TRBD1 (7 bases match). The CDR3 region reads CASSFFGGTETETQYF. The nucleotide sequence reads as follows: TGTGCCAGCAGTTTTTTTGGAGGGACAGAAACGGAGACCCAGTACTTC.